Listed below are T cell receptor beta chains from one sample, sequenced in a study of CD8 T cells in ankylosing spondylitis. TCRdb used MiXCR to reprocess the 5' RACE reads, holding one entry per CDR3 protein. The sample contains about 800,000 distinct CDR3 sequences, about 12% of which appear only once. The sample comprised blood, either unsorted or a sorted T cell fraction (not recorded which). The source is a male donor with ankylosing spondylitis. The CDR3 runs from the conserved cysteine through the conserved F or W. The order of the fields is J gene, D gene, clone size, V gene, CDR3 DNA, CDR3 protein. D genes are given only for firm matches. The size field is filled for only some rows; it gives once, few, many or a size class.

j_gene: TRBJ2-5
d_gene: TRBD2
abundance: few
v_gene: TRBV11-2
CDR3nt: TGTGCCAGCAGCTCTCCCCGGACTAGCGGGAGTCGGGAAGAGACCCAGTACTTC
CDR3aa: CASSSPRTSGSREETQYF

j_gene: TRBJ2-5
d_gene: NA
abundance: NA
v_gene: TRBV18
CDR3nt: TGTGCCAGCTCACCACCGAGGAGGGGTGGGTTCCAAGAGACCCAGTACTTC
CDR3aa: CASSPPRRGGFQETQYF

j_gene: TRBJ2-3
d_gene: NA
abundance: NA
v_gene: TRBV12-5
CDR3nt: TGTGCTAGTGGTTTGGAGGGAGCGCAGTATTTT
CDR3aa: CASGLEGAQYF

j_gene: TRBJ2-1
d_gene: NA
abundance: NA
v_gene: TRBV18
CDR3nt: TGTGCCAGCTCACCGTCTCTGACCTACAATGAGCAGTTCTTC
CDR3aa: CASSPSLTYNEQFF

j_gene: TRBJ2-5
d_gene: TRBD2
abundance: many
v_gene: TRBV20-1
CDR3nt: TGCAGTGCTATGACTAGCCTACTGGAGACCCAGTACTTC
CDR3aa: CSAMTSLLETQYF

j_gene: TRBJ1-5
d_gene: NA
abundance: NA
v_gene: TRBV5-5
CDR3nt: TGTGCCAGCAGCGCCTCTTATAGCAATCAGCCCCAGCATTTT
CDR3aa: CASSASYSNQPQHF

j_gene: TRBJ2-1
d_gene: TRBD1
abundance: few
v_gene: TRBV28
CDR3nt: TGTGCCAGCAGTATCCGGGACAGGCCGCAGTTCTTC
CDR3aa: CASSIRDRPQFF

j_gene: TRBJ2-3
d_gene: TRBD2
abundance: NA
v_gene: TRBV20-1
CDR3nt: TGCAGTGCCCCAGGCCGAGCGGGAGTGGCAGATACGCAGTATTTT
CDR3aa: CSAPGRAGVADTQYF

j_gene: TRBJ2-1
d_gene: TRBD2
abundance: NA
v_gene: TRBV7-2
CDR3nt: TGTGCCAGCAGCTCCGTCAGCGGGGCAAACATTAAGAATGAGCAGTTCTTC
CDR3aa: CASSSVSGANIKNEQFF

j_gene: TRBJ2-1
d_gene: NA
abundance: few
v_gene: TRBV6-4
CDR3nt: TGTGCCAGCAGTGACAGGGGAGACAATGAGCAGTTCTTC
CDR3aa: CASSDRGDNEQFF

j_gene: TRBJ2-5
d_gene: NA
abundance: NA
v_gene: TRBV19
CDR3nt: TGTGCCAGTAGTGACCGGGGACCCGGGACCCAGTACTTC
CDR3aa: CASSDRGPGTQYF

j_gene: TRBJ1-1
d_gene: NA
abundance: NA
v_gene: TRBV10-2
CDR3nt: TGCGCCATGGTCCCCTCGGGCCCCGAAGCTTTCTTT
CDR3aa: CAMVPSGPEAFF

j_gene: TRBJ2-3
d_gene: TRBD2
abundance: NA
v_gene: TRBV24-1
CDR3nt: TGTGCCACAAGTGCCCCGAAGCGGGGGGGCCAGGGAGATACGCAGTATTTT
CDR3aa: CATSAPKRGGQGDTQYF

j_gene: TRBJ2-7
d_gene: NA
abundance: few
v_gene: TRBV5-1
CDR3nt: TGCGCCAGCAGCCCCGGGGGTGGTGACGAGCAGTACTTC
CDR3aa: CASSPGGGDEQYF

j_gene: TRBJ2-1
d_gene: NA
abundance: NA
v_gene: TRBV4-1
CDR3nt: TGCGCCAGCAGCCCCCAGGGGAAGGGCACTTACAATGAGCAGTTCTTC
CDR3aa: CASSPQGKGTYNEQFF

j_gene: TRBJ2-5
d_gene: NA
abundance: few
v_gene: TRBV2
CDR3nt: TGTGCCAGCAGTGGGGGCCTTGGGAATGGCCAGTACTTC
CDR3aa: CASSGGLGNGQYF

j_gene: TRBJ2-5
d_gene: TRBD1
abundance: few
v_gene: TRBV20-1
CDR3nt: TGCAGTGCTAGTTGGACAGGTGGAGAGACCCAGTACTTC
CDR3aa: CSASWTGGETQYF

j_gene: TRBJ2-5
d_gene: NA
abundance: NA
v_gene: TRBV5-1
CDR3nt: TGCGCCAGCAGCCCGGGGGCCGGGACCACTCAAGAGACCCAGTACTTC
CDR3aa: CASSPGAGTTQETQYF

j_gene: TRBJ2-3
d_gene: NA
abundance: NA
v_gene: TRBV7-6
CDR3nt: TGTGCCAGCAGCTTAGCCCCTCGGGGGTCGGATACGCAGTATTTT
CDR3aa: CASSLAPRGSDTQYF

j_gene: TRBJ2-7
d_gene: NA
abundance: few
v_gene: TRBV30
CDR3nt: TGTGCCTGGAGTGTATTTGGGGGCCTAGGCCCCGAGCAGTACTTC
CDR3aa: CAWSVFGGLGPEQYF

j_gene: TRBJ1-6
d_gene: NA
abundance: NA
v_gene: TRBV7-2
CDR3nt: TGTGCCAGCCAGGGTGCGGTAAATTCACCCCTCCACTTT
CDR3aa: CASQGAVNSPLHF

j_gene: TRBJ2-3
d_gene: TRBD2
abundance: NA
v_gene: TRBV20-1
CDR3nt: TGCAGTGCTGACGGGACTAGCGGGACCACAGATACGCAGTATTTT
CDR3aa: CSADGTSGTTDTQYF

j_gene: TRBJ2-3
d_gene: TRBD2
abundance: few
v_gene: TRBV6-2/TRBV6-3
CDR3nt: TGTGCCAGCAGTTACTCCCTAGCGGAGTATTCTAGCACAGATACGCAGTATTTT
CDR3aa: CASSYSLAEYSSTDTQYF

j_gene: TRBJ2-7
d_gene: NA
abundance: NA
v_gene: TRBV6-1
CDR3nt: TGTGCCAGCAGTGAAGTAGGACACGAATCCTACGAGCAGTACTTC
CDR3aa: CASSEVGHESYEQYF

j_gene: TRBJ2-3
d_gene: NA
abundance: NA
v_gene: TRBV27
CDR3nt: TGTGCCAGCAGTTTATCGATGGTGGGGTCCTCCACAGATACGCAGTATTTT
CDR3aa: CASSLSMVGSSTDTQYF

j_gene: TRBJ2-3
d_gene: NA
abundance: NA
v_gene: TRBV5-1
CDR3nt: TGCGCCAGCACCAGGAGGGGCCAGCTCACAGATACGCAGTATTTT
CDR3aa: CASTRRGQLTDTQYF

j_gene: TRBJ2-3
d_gene: NA
abundance: NA
v_gene: TRBV6-1
CDR3nt: TGTGCCAGCAGGGACGAGTGGATCACTAGCACAGATACGCAGTATTTT
CDR3aa: CASRDEWITSTDTQYF

j_gene: TRBJ1-1
d_gene: TRBD1
abundance: NA
v_gene: TRBV5-1
CDR3nt: TGCGCCAGCAGCTGGGACAGAAATGAAGCTTTCTTT
CDR3aa: CASSWDRNEAFF

j_gene: TRBJ1-4
d_gene: NA
abundance: NA
v_gene: TRBV5-1
CDR3nt: TGCGCCAGCAGCTCGCAGGGGACCTTTGATGAAAAACTGTTTTTT
CDR3aa: CASSSQGTFDEKLFF

j_gene: TRBJ1-4
d_gene: NA
abundance: many
v_gene: TRBV29-1
CDR3nt: TGCAGCGCGACCCGGGGGGGGACTGAAAAACTGTTTTTT
CDR3aa: CSATRGGTEKLFF

j_gene: TRBJ2-7
d_gene: NA
abundance: NA
v_gene: TRBV2
CDR3nt: TGTGCCAGCAGTGCTGGGCAGGAGATCTTCGGGCAGTACTTC
CDR3aa: CASSAGQEIFGQYF

j_gene: TRBJ1-6
d_gene: NA
abundance: few
v_gene: TRBV20-1
CDR3nt: TGCAGTGCTTACAGTGTTGACTCCTATAATTCACCCCTCCACTTT
CDR3aa: CSAYSVDSYNSPLHF

j_gene: TRBJ2-7
d_gene: TRBD1
abundance: NA
v_gene: TRBV28
CDR3nt: TGTGCCAGCAGCTCCTACCCCGGGACAGGGAGATACTACGAGCAGTACTTC
CDR3aa: CASSSYPGTGRYYEQYF

j_gene: TRBJ2-1
d_gene: TRBD2
abundance: NA
v_gene: TRBV7-2
CDR3nt: TGTGCCAGCAGCCCGATAGCGGGGGGGAGCTCCTACAATGAGCAGTTCTTC
CDR3aa: CASSPIAGGSSYNEQFF

j_gene: TRBJ2-2
d_gene: NA
abundance: few
v_gene: TRBV7-2
CDR3nt: TGTGCCAGCAGCTCGCGGACCGGTCCCGGGGAGCTGTTTTTT
CDR3aa: CASSSRTGPGELFF

j_gene: TRBJ2-1
d_gene: TRBD1
abundance: few
v_gene: TRBV20-1
CDR3nt: TGCAGTGCCTTAGGGACAGTTCGGAACCATGAGCAGTTCTTC
CDR3aa: CSALGTVRNHEQFF

j_gene: TRBJ1-1
d_gene: NA
abundance: few
v_gene: TRBV7-8
CDR3nt: TGTGCCACCAATACCGAAATGCGGAACACTGAAGCTTTCTTT
CDR3aa: CATNTEMRNTEAFF

j_gene: TRBJ1-6
d_gene: NA
abundance: NA
v_gene: TRBV11-1
CDR3nt: TGTGCCAGCAGCGCCGGGAGCGGGGTAGGATCACCCCTCCACTTT
CDR3aa: CASSAGSGVGSPLHF

j_gene: TRBJ2-7
d_gene: TRBD2
abundance: NA
v_gene: TRBV20-1
CDR3nt: TGCAGTGCTAGCCCCGGGACTAGCGGGGGAAGGAGACAGTACTTC
CDR3aa: CSASPGTSGGRRQYF

j_gene: TRBJ2-2
d_gene: NA
abundance: NA
v_gene: TRBV20-1
CDR3nt: TGCAGTGCTCGCCCACTGGACCCTGACGGGGAGCTGTTTTTT
CDR3aa: CSARPLDPDGELFF

j_gene: TRBJ2-7
d_gene: NA
abundance: NA
v_gene: TRBV6-1
CDR3nt: TGTGCCAGCAGGACAGGCGTCCAGGACTACGAGCAGTACTTC
CDR3aa: CASRTGVQDYEQYF

j_gene: TRBJ2-1
d_gene: NA
abundance: few
v_gene: TRBV4-3
CDR3nt: TGCGCCAGCAGCCAAGTTCAGGGCCTCTACAATGAGCAGTTCTTC
CDR3aa: CASSQVQGLYNEQFF

j_gene: TRBJ1-5
d_gene: NA
abundance: NA
v_gene: TRBV6-2/TRBV6-3
CDR3nt: TGTGCCAGCAGTTACTCAGGGATCGGCAATCAGCCCCAGCATTTT
CDR3aa: CASSYSGIGNQPQHF

j_gene: TRBJ1-1
d_gene: NA
abundance: many
v_gene: TRBV18
CDR3nt: TGTGCCAGCTCACCACTCAGGGGCAACACTGAAGCTTTCTTT
CDR3aa: CASSPLRGNTEAFF

j_gene: TRBJ2-7
d_gene: TRBD1
abundance: few
v_gene: TRBV7-2
CDR3nt: TGTGCCAGCAGCTTAGATTGGACAGGGACCTACGAGCAGTACTTC
CDR3aa: CASSLDWTGTYEQYF

j_gene: TRBJ1-2
d_gene: NA
abundance: NA
v_gene: TRBV20-1
CDR3nt: TGCAGTGCGAGGGGCAGGGAGGGCTACACCTTC
CDR3aa: CSARGREGYTF

j_gene: TRBJ2-1
d_gene: NA
abundance: NA
v_gene: TRBV20-1
CDR3nt: TGCAGTGCTAGAACGGCGTACAATGAGCAGTTCTTC
CDR3aa: CSARTAYNEQFF

j_gene: TRBJ2-1
d_gene: NA
abundance: few
v_gene: TRBV7-8
CDR3nt: TGTGCCAGCAGCTTATTCGACCCCGCCGGGTTAAATGAGCAGTTCTTC
CDR3aa: CASSLFDPAGLNEQFF

j_gene: TRBJ2-3
d_gene: NA
abundance: NA
v_gene: TRBV30
CDR3nt: TGTGCCTGGAGTGTTCGCGGGTTGATCACAGATACGCAGTATTTT
CDR3aa: CAWSVRGLITDTQYF

j_gene: TRBJ2-3
d_gene: NA
abundance: few
v_gene: TRBV10-3
CDR3nt: TGTGCCATCAGTAACTCTCGCACAGATACGCAGTATTTT
CDR3aa: CAISNSRTDTQYF

j_gene: TRBJ2-7
d_gene: TRBD2
abundance: few
v_gene: TRBV20-1
CDR3nt: TGCAGTGCCCGGACTTTGTGGGGGAGGGTAGGGGAGCAGTACTTC
CDR3aa: CSARTLWGRVGEQYF

j_gene: TRBJ1-4
d_gene: NA
abundance: NA
v_gene: TRBV29-1
CDR3nt: TGCAGCGTTGAAGACATAGGGGGGGACGAAAAACTGTTTTTT
CDR3aa: CSVEDIGGDEKLFF

j_gene: TRBJ1-6
d_gene: NA
abundance: few
v_gene: TRBV9
CDR3nt: TGTGCCAGCAGCGTAGCGAGTGACGGACGGTCACCCCTCCACTTT
CDR3aa: CASSVASDGRSPLHF

j_gene: TRBJ2-7
d_gene: NA
abundance: few
v_gene: TRBV5-6
CDR3nt: TGTGCCAGCAGCTTGTCAGGGATCTACGAGCAGTACTTC
CDR3aa: CASSLSGIYEQYF

j_gene: TRBJ1-1
d_gene: NA
abundance: many
v_gene: TRBV5-1
CDR3nt: TGCGCCAGCAGCTTGGCCGGGGGGCAAAACACTGAAGCTTTCTTT
CDR3aa: CASSLAGGQNTEAFF

j_gene: TRBJ2-7
d_gene: TRBD2
abundance: many
v_gene: TRBV30
CDR3nt: TGTGCCTGGAGTTGGGAGGGCGAGCAGTACTTC
CDR3aa: CAWSWEGEQYF